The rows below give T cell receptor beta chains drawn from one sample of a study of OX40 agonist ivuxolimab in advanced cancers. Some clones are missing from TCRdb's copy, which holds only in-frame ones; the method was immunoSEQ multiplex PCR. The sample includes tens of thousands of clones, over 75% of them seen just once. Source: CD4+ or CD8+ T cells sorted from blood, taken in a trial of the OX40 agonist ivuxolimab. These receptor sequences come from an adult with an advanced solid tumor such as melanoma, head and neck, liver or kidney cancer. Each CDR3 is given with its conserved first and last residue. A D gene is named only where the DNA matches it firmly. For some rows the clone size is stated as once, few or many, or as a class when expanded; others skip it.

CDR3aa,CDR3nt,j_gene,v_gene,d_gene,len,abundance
CASSLGQSTNEKLFF,TGCGCCAGCAGCCTCGGACAATCAACTAATGAAAAACTGTTTTTT,TRBJ1-4,TRBV4-3,.,15,.
CASSAPGYEQFF,TGTGCCAGCTCAGCCCCAGGATACGAGCAGTTCTTC,TRBJ2-1,TRBV18,.,12,.
CASSLTFRLAGFNEQFF,TGTGCCAGCAGCTTAACGTTCCGCCTAGCGGGATTCAATGAGCAGTTCTTC,TRBJ2-1,TRBV7-8,TRBD2,17,.
CASSVGEIQETQYF,TGTGCCAGCAGCGTCGGGGAGATACAAGAGACCCAGTACTTC,TRBJ2-5,TRBV9,.,14,once
CASSLGTVTDTQYF,TGTGCCAGCTCACTAGGGACAGTCACAGATACGCAGTATTTT,TRBJ2-3,TRBV18,TRBD1,14,.
CASSLARRTRPTDTQYF,TGTGCCAGCAGCTTAGCAAGAAGGACTAGGCCCACAGATACGCAGTATTTT,TRBJ2-3,TRBV7-2,TRBD2,17,.
CASSLRRQGHHEQYF,TGTGCCAGCAGCTTAAGGCGGCAGGGTCACCACGAGCAGTACTTC,TRBJ2-7,TRBV13,.,15,.
CASSPTLVTVTQYF,TGTGCCAGCAGTCCGACTCTTGTTACAGTGACCCAGTACTTC,TRBJ2-5,TRBV28,.,14,few
CASSSKDRGYGYTF,TGTGCCAGCAGCTCGAAAGACAGGGGCTATGGCTACACCTTC,TRBJ1-2,TRBV5-6,TRBD1,14,once
CASSERTSGRGTDTQYF,TGTGCCAGCAGTGAAAGGACTAGCGGGAGAGGGACAGATACGCAGTATTTT,TRBJ2-3,TRBV2,TRBD2,17,.